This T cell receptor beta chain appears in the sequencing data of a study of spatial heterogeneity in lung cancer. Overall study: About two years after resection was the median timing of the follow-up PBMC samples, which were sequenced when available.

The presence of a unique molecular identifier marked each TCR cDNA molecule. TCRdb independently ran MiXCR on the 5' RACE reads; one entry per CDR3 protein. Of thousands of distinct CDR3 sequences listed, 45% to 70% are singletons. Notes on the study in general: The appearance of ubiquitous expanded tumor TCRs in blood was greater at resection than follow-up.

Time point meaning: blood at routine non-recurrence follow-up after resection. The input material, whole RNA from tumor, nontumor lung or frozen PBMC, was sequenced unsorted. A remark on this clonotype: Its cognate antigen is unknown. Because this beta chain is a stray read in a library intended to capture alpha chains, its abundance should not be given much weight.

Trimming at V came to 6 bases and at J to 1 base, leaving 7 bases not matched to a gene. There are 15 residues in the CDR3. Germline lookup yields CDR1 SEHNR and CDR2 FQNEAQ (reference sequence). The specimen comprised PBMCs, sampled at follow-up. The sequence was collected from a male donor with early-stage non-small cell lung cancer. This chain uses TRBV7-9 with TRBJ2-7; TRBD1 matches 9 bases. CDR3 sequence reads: CASRPPGQGSYEQYF. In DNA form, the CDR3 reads TGTGCCAGCAGGCCGCCGGGACAGGGTTCCTACGAGCAGTACTTC.